The rows below give T cell receptor beta chains drawn from one sample of a study of cytomegalovirus exposure and HLA in healthy donors. Sequencing used immunoSEQ multiplex PCR; TCRdb keeps in-frame clones, though not all of them. This table holds fewer than 250,000 clones, around 80% found once. Source material: PBMCs. The origin of the receptors is a man aged 18 to 35 in good health and CMV-seronegative. CDR3s include the opening cysteine and the closing phenylalanine or tryptophan.

v_gene: TRBV1; CDR3aa: CTSSQDMIVSKGDYGYTF
v_gene: TRBV2; CDR3aa: CASSDGTSGRSTQYF
v_gene: TRBV12-5; CDR3aa: CASGFGHYGYTF
v_gene: TRBV9; CDR3aa: CASSFRDRGYEQYF
v_gene: TRBV4-1; CDR3aa: CASSLEEGPNTEAFF
v_gene: TRBV7-8; CDR3aa: CASSYRAPGGSRDTQYF
v_gene: TRBV27; CDR3aa: CASSLDTQSNQPQHF
v_gene: TRBV18; CDR3aa: CASSHTPGQATEAFF
v_gene: TRBV5-1; CDR3aa: CASSISSGGGTQYF
v_gene: TRBV10-3; CDR3aa: CAISSTGEEQYF
v_gene: TRBV9; CDR3aa: CASSPHERNEQFF
v_gene: TRBV29-1; CDR3aa: CSVGRLGTGDPDGYTF
v_gene: TRBV28; CDR3aa: CASSKAGTAQETQYF
v_gene: TRBV7-9; CDR3aa: CASSLATGHGYTF
v_gene: TRBV20-1; CDR3aa: CSAKQGNEQYF
v_gene: TRBV7-6; CDR3aa: CASSSSDRGNTEAFF
v_gene: TRBV2; CDR3aa: CASIRQGSTGQFF
v_gene: TRBV29-1; CDR3aa: CSVFGQGAGPEAFF
v_gene: TRBV7-9; CDR3aa: CASSSAERYGRRSTDTQYF
v_gene: TRBV6-5; CDR3aa: CASSSPYRQGIYEQYF
v_gene: TRBV2; CDR3aa: CASLFQREDYNEQFF
v_gene: TRBV9; CDR3aa: CASSVSLDYNEQFF
v_gene: TRBV7-9; CDR3aa: CASSLGDSSYEQYF
v_gene: TRBV1; CDR3aa: CTSSGSSGSPQETQYF
v_gene: TRBV7-6; CDR3aa: CASSLGDSYEQYF
v_gene: TRBV5-1; CDR3aa: CASSPMGLAGFSSTDTQYF
v_gene: TRBV7-2; CDR3aa: CASSFSGGGTEAFF
v_gene: TRBV6-6; CDR3aa: CASSYEGGTDTQYF
v_gene: TRBV27; CDR3aa: CASKIQGNSQPQHF
v_gene: TRBV18; CDR3aa: CASSPPGRGSSYNEQFF
v_gene: TRBV27; CDR3aa: CASRDYRGRGGTEAFF
v_gene: TRBV7-3; CDR3aa: CASSPSGKRGGDTQYF
v_gene: TRBV18; CDR3aa: CASSPEGGGQPQHF